Below are 21 T cell receptor beta chains sequenced from a single sample in a study of blood T cell repertoires in COVID-19. Sequenced by immunoSEQ multiplex PCR; TCRdb stores in-frame clones only, minus some. Here the sample spans under 250,000 clones, about nine tenths being singletons. Sequencing was carried out using peripheral blood. Receptor source: a woman in her sixties or seventies with acute or convalescent COVID-19.

The V and J genes are TRBV6-6 and TRBJ1-1, with D maybe TRBD1 (5 bases). Germline lookup yields CDR1 MNHNY and CDR2 SVGAGI (reference sequence). The V gene lost 7 bases and the J gene lost 1 base, with 13 bases spanning the gap. There are 14 residues in the CDR3. The CDR3: CASTENGQNTEAFF. CDR3 DNA: TGTGCCAGCACCGAAAACGGACAGAACACTGAAGCTTTCTTT.

The chain joins TRBV14 to TRBJ2-7; TRBD2 agrees at 7 bases. Looked up from germline, CDR1 is SGHDN and CDR2 is FVKESK. The CDR3 extends over 15 amino acids. V shed 5 bases and J 5 bases; nucleotides not matched to a gene: 12. CDR3 sequence: CASSFVGLVKNEQYF. CDR3 nucleotides: TGTGCCAGCAGCTTCGTAGGACTAGTAAAGAACGAGCAGTACTTC.

This chain links TRBV25-1 with TRBJ1-2, with D tentatively TRBD1 (6 bases). The germline V gene encodes CDR1 MGHDK and CDR2 SYGVNS. CDR3 size: 16 residues. Trimming removed 6 bases at V and 4 bases at J, with 21 bases between. The CDR3 protein is CASRSASSGESYGYTF. The CDR3 nucleotides read TGTGCCAGCAGGAGCGCCAGTTCAGGGGAAAGCTATGGCTACACCTTC.

The J gene is TRBJ1-1, the V gene TRBV9; D perhaps matches TRBD1 (6 bases). The germline V gene encodes CDR1 SGDLS and CDR2 YYNGEE. V shed 4 bases and J shed 0 bases, with 22 bases lying between them. CDR3 size: 18 residues. The CDR3 protein is CASSPPRRDTQMNTEAFF. The CDR3 nucleotides are TGTGCCAGCAGCCCCCCCCGCCGGGACACCCAGATGAACACTGAAGCTTTCTTT.

The table lists this clone with a few counts. CDR3 amino acids: CASSQAYGSNQPQHF. Written as DNA, the CDR3 is TGTGCCAGCAGCCAGGCCTACGGAAGCAATCAGCCCCAGCATTTT. V is TRBV28 and J is TRBJ1-5; no reliable D call. Looked up from germline, CDR1 is MDHEN and CDR2 is SYDVKM. Trimming left V 6 bases short and J 1 base short, with 13 bases between. The CDR3 length is 15 residues.

This chain connects TRBV4-1 to TRBJ2-7; D is undetermined. This CDR3 has 14 residues. The germline CDR1 and CDR2 sequences are MGHRA and YSYEKL. V was shortened by 1 base and J by 1 base, with 8 bases between the two germline ends. DNA for the CDR3: TGCGCCAGCAGCCAAGTGGCCAGATCCTACGAGCAGTACTTC. Translation: CASSQVARSYEQYF.

The J gene is TRBJ2-7, the V gene TRBV11-2; TRBD2 is a possible D gene (6 bases). CDR3 length: 13 amino acids. Trimming left V 2 bases short and J 7 bases short, with 12 bases between. Germline V gives CDR1 SGHAT, CDR2 FQNNGV. CDR3 in DNA: TGTGCCAGCAGCTTATGGGGTGGAGGGGAGCAGTACTTC. The encoded protein is CASSLWGGGEQYF.

The CDR3 region is CASSYLSPGQRETQYF. For the CDR3, the DNA is TGTGCCAGCAGTTACTTGTCACCGGGACAGAGAGAGACCCAGTACTTC. The rearrangement uses TRBV6-5 and TRBJ2-5; 7 nucleotides line up with TRBD1. The length of the CDR3 is 16 residues. The V gene end was trimmed by 1 base and the J gene end by 4 bases; junction bases not matched to a gene: 9. CDR1 and CDR2 from the germline V gene are MNHEY and SVGAGI.

This sequence joins TRBV11-2 and TRBJ1-5, with D maybe TRBD1 (6 bases). The germline V gene encodes CDR1 SGHAT and CDR2 FQNNGV. V was shortened by 5 bases and J by 7 bases, with 21 bases between the two germline ends. The CDR3 loop spans 16 amino acids. The CDR3 here is CASSASSQGILQPQHF. The DNA for the CDR3 is TGTGCCAGCAGCGCCAGCTCTCAGGGGATCTTACAGCCCCAGCATTTT. Using reference TRBV11-2 and TRBJ1-5 for the parts outside the CDR3, the full variable domain is EAGVAQSPRYKIIEKRQSVAFWCNPISGHATLYWYQQILGQGPKLLIQFQNNGVVDDSQLPKDRFSAERLKGVDSTLKIQPAKLEDSAVYLCASSASSQGILQPQHFGDGTRLSIL.

This chain links TRBV28 with TRBJ2-2, with D perhaps TRBD1 (5 bases). Germline V gene lookup returns CDR1 MDHEN and CDR2 SYDVKM. V gave up 7 bases and J gave up 3 bases, with 12 bases separating them. There are 14 residues in the CDR3. The CDR3 DNA reads as TGTGCCAGCACGCACAGGACCTACACCGGGGAGCTGTTTTTT. Its protein product is CASTHRTYTGELFF.

The chain carries TRBV5-1 and TRBJ2-3; TRBD2 aligns across 8 bases. The CDR3 covers 15 residues. Losses at the gene ends were 4 bases for V and 0 bases for J; bases not matched to a gene: 4. CDR1 and CDR2 from the germline V gene are SGHRS and YFSETQ. CDR3 residues: CASSRSGGSTDTQYF. The CDR3 region has the DNA TGCGCCAGCAGCAGGAGCGGGGGAAGCACAGATACGCAGTATTTT. Supplemented by reference TRBV5-1 and TRBJ2-3, the full variable domain reads KAGVTQTPRYLIKTRGQQVTLSCSPISGHRSVSWYQQTPGQGLQFLFEYFSETQRNKGNFPGRFSGRQFSNSRSEMNVSTLELGDSALYLCASSRSGGSTDTQYFGPGTRLTVL.

The V call is TRBV12-3 or TRBV12-4, the J call TRBJ2-7; tentatively, D is TRBD1 (6 bases). This CDR3 comprises 13 residues. Trimming shortened V by 4 bases and J by 6 bases, and 13 bases separated the two germline ends. CDR3 bases: TGTGCCAGCAGTTACAGGGTAGAGGGCGAGCAGTACTTC. This codes for CASSYRVEGEQYF.

The gene calls are TRBV21-1 and TRBJ1-4; the table's TRBD1 call for D was not verified on the DNA. TRBV21-1 is deemed a pseudogene. The CDR3 contains 14 residues. The CDR3 DNA is TGTGCCAGCAGCAGCCAGGGGGTAGGGGAAAAACTGTTTTTT. Translating it yields CASSSQGVGEKLFF.

This clone was recorded once. The rearrangement joins TRBV10-1 to TRBJ2-1; the match to TRBD1 covers 9 bases. The length of the CDR3 is 12 residues. CDR1 WNHNN and CDR2 SYGVQD come from the germline V gene (reference sequence). V was pared by 8 bases and J by 5 bases, with 1 base of the junction left unmatched. The CDR3 loop reads CASGDRDNEQFF. Here the CDR3 DNA reads TGCGCCAGCGGGGACAGGGACAATGAGCAGTTCTTC.

This chain links TRBV4-3 with TRBJ1-1; D is uncertain. The V end lost 0 bases, the J end lost 3 bases, and 5 bases lay between the germline ends. The CDR3 is 13 residues long. Germline CDR1 and CDR2: LGHNA and YSLEER. The DNA for the CDR3 is TGCGCCAGCAGCCAAGACGAGTACACTGAAGCTTTCTTT. It encodes CASSQDEYTEAFF.

The gene calls are TRBV7-2 and TRBJ1-3, with unresolved D. From germline, CDR1 is SGHTA and CDR2 FQGNSA. Trimming removed 1 base from V and 5 bases from J, with 12 bases in between. The CDR3 has 15 amino acids. DNA of the CDR3: TGTGCCAGCAGCTTAGAGAGGGAGAGTCGAAACACCATATATTTT. This gives the protein CASSLERESRNTIYF.

With respect to this clone: The same CDR3 also results from other DNA sequences found in this sample. The genes are TRBV3-1 (or the pseudogene TRBV3-2) and TRBJ2-7, with 12 bases matching TRBD2. The V and J ends lost 5 bases and 3 bases, in that order; junction bases with no gene match: 2. This CDR3 region has 14 residues. CDR1 is LGHDT, CDR2 YNNKEL, per germline (reference sequence). CDR3 sequence reads: CASSTSGRHYEQYF. CDR3 nucleotide sequence: TGTGCCAGCAGCACTAGCGGGAGGCACTACGAGCAGTACTTC.

This chain connects TRBV7-9 to TRBJ2-4; 12 nucleotides agree with TRBD2. Germline-derived CDR1 and CDR2 are SEHNR and FQNEAQ (reference sequence). V lost 1 base and J lost 0; bases outside the gene matches: 4. The CDR3 runs to 18 residues. For the CDR3, the DNA is TGTGCCAGCAGCTTAGGACTAGCGGGGGATTTAGCCAAAAACATTCAGTACTTC. This encodes CASSLGLAGDLAKNIQYF.

This clone was seen once. This chain joins TRBV19 and TRBJ2-7; TRBD2 agrees at 7 bases. CDR1 is LNHDA, CDR2 SQIVND, per germline (reference sequence). J gave up 1 base and V 4 bases, and 4 bases lay outside the gene matches. This CDR3 spans 14 amino acids. The CDR3 reads CASSTQGGSYEQYF. The CDR3 region has the DNA TGTGCCAGTAGTACCCAGGGAGGGTCCTACGAGCAGTACTTC.

V gene TRBV9 combines with J gene TRBJ2-5; TRBD2 is a possible D gene (6 bases). CDR1 is SGDLS and CDR2 is YYNGEE in the germline V gene. Trimming cost V 0 bases and J 2 bases, with 14 bases left between them. CDR3 size: 16 residues. CDR3 amino acids: CASSVGWGVGQETQYF. The CDR3 region has the DNA TGTGCCAGCAGCGTAGGATGGGGGGTAGGGCAAGAGACCCAGTACTTC.

This chain uses TRBV6-5 with TRBJ2-1; a weak D match, TRBD2 (5 bases). CDR1 MNHEY and CDR2 SVGAGI come from the germline V gene. V lost 0 bases and J 7 bases, leaving 16 bases between the germline ends. CDR3 size: 16 residues. The CDR3 nucleotides read TGTGCCAGCAGTTACTCGTCTTCCCCCGGGGAGAATGAGCAGTTCTTC. Translating it yields CASSYSSSPGENEQFF.